This is a list of T cell receptor beta chains from one sample in a study of T cell repertoires in cytomegalovirus infection. TCRdb itself ran the reads through MiXCR, one entry per CDR3 protein. The sample carries around 530,000 distinct CDR3 sequences, 26% recorded once. The sequenced material came from PBMCs. The receptors shown here come from a human donor in good health (CMV status not recorded). Some clones in this sample may be carry-over from other donors' samples. Each CDR3 is given with its conserved first and last residue. D genes are given only for firm matches. Where a row states a size, it is once, few, many or the class of an expanded clone; other rows omit it.

>.|TRBJ2-7|.|TRBV6-5
TGTGCCAGCAGTTACTCCGGCAGGTCCTCTACCTACGAGCAGTACTTC
CASSYSGRSSTYEQYF
>.|TRBJ2-1|.|TRBV11-2
TGTGCCAGCAGCTTAAGTTGGGGGGGCCGGTGGAGCGGGCGGCCCTCCTACAATGAGCAGTTCTTC
CASSLSWGGRWSGRPSYNEQFF
>TRBD1|TRBJ1-3|.|TRBV11-2
TGTGCCAGCAGCCGGGACAGTGGCCCTTTGAGAGGAAACACCATATATTTT
CASSRDSGPLRGNTIYF
>TRBD2|TRBJ2-1|few|TRBV13
TGTGCCAGCAGCGAGGGGACTAGCGGGAGATTGGATGAGCAGTTCTTC
CASSEGTSGRLDEQFF
>TRBD2|TRBJ2-5|many|TRBV2
TGTGCCAGCAGTGAAACCGGGACTAGCGGTCTAGGCCTTCAAGAGACCCAGTACTTC
CASSETGTSGLGLQETQYF
>.|TRBJ2-1|.|TRBV11-3
TGTGCCAGCAGCTTAGATGATCTCGCCAATGAGCAGTTCTTC
CASSLDDLANEQFF
>TRBD1|TRBJ2-3|few|TRBV6-1
TGTGCCAGCAGTTCGACAGGGGGCAGCCCGCAGTATTTT
CASSSTGGSPQYF
>TRBD2|TRBJ2-3|few|TRBV12-3/TRBV12-4
TGTGCCAGCAACGATATCACTAGCGGAGGCACAGATACGCAGTATTTT
CASNDITSGGTDTQYF
>TRBD1|TRBJ1-2|many|TRBV7-3
TGTGCCAGCAGCCCAGGGGGGCTCGGCTATGGCTACACCTTC
CASSPGGLGYGYTF
>.|TRBJ1-5|.|TRBV5-1
TGCGCCAGCAGCTTGGGCTGGGGTAGCAATCAGCCCCAGCATTTT
CASSLGWGSNQPQHF
>.|TRBJ2-2|few|TRBV7-9
TGTGCCAGCAGCCTCCGTCCCGCCGGGCCGAACACCGGGGAGCTGTTTTTT
CASSLRPAGPNTGELFF
>TRBD2|TRBJ2-7|few|TRBV20-1
TGCAGTACCAACCGGCAGGCGGGAGGGCTGGAGGTCTACGAGCAGTACTTC
CSTNRQAGGLEVYEQYF
>TRBD1|TRBJ1-2|.|TRBV4-3
TGCGCCAGCAGCCAAGAACCCGGACAGGGGAGCTACACCTTC
CASSQEPGQGSYTF
>TRBD2|TRBJ2-5|many|TRBV7-8
TGTGCCAGCAGCTTAGTGGGGGGCGGGAGGGTTCCAGAGACCCAGTACTTC
CASSLVGGGRVPETQYF
>TRBD2|TRBJ2-1|many|TRBV7-6
TGTGCCAGCAGCTTAGGGAGGGGACTAGCCTCCTCGGGTCTTTTTGGTGAGCAGTTCTTC
CASSLGRGLASSGLFGEQFF
>TRBD2|TRBJ2-7|few|TRBV10-3
TGTGCCATCAGTTCCTCGGGGCGGGAGGGCCGCGAGCAGTACTTC
CAISSSGREGREQYF
>TRBD1|TRBJ2-3|few|TRBV29-1
TGCAGCGTCAAGACAGGGGGAGCAGATACGCAGTATTTT
CSVKTGGADTQYF
>.|TRBJ1-5|few|TRBV15
TGTGCCACCACCCAATATAGCAATCAGCCCCAGCATTTT
CATTQYSNQPQHF
>TRBD1|TRBJ2-1|many|TRBV7-2
TGTGCCAGCAGCTTGGACAGGAGAACCTACAATGAGCAGTTCTTC
CASSLDRRTYNEQFF
>TRBD2|TRBJ2-1|.|TRBV19
TGTGCCAGTAGTTGGGGGGGAGTGAGGTCGATAGGGTCCTACAATGAGCAGTTCTTC
CASSWGGVRSIGSYNEQFF
>.|TRBJ1-2|.|TRBV18
TGTGCCAGCTCACCGTGGGACAAGGACTTCTATGGCTACACCTTC
CASSPWDKDFYGYTF
>TRBD1|TRBJ2-1|.|TRBV4-3
TGCGCCAGCAGCCAATACACCGCGGGACAGGGTTACAATGAGCAGTTCTTC
CASSQYTAGQGYNEQFF
>TRBD1|TRBJ1-5|.|TRBV20-1
TGCAGTGCTAATCCACAGGGGGGCGGCAATCAGCCCCAGCATTTT
CSANPQGGGNQPQHF
>TRBD1|TRBJ1-4|few|TRBV11-2
TGTGCCAGCAGCTTTTTCAGGGGGCAAAATGAAAAACTGTTTTTT
CASSFFRGQNEKLFF
>.|TRBJ1-3|few|TRBV7-9
TGTGCCACTCACGGGGGCTTTGGAAACACCATATATTTT
CATHGGFGNTIYF
>.|TRBJ2-7|.|TRBV5-6
TGTGCCAGCAGTCCCGGGCCCCAAATCTACGAGCAGTACTTC
CASSPGPQIYEQYF
>TRBD2|TRBJ2-7|.|TRBV7-6
TGTGCCAGCAGCCGTAGCGGGAAGGGCTACGAGCAGTACTTC
CASSRSGKGYEQYF
>.|TRBJ1-1|many|TRBV7-2
TGTGCCAGCAGCTTAGGGGTCCAGGTTGAAGCTTTCTTT
CASSLGVQVEAFF
>.|TRBJ1-1|.|TRBV4-1
TGCGCCAGCAGCCATGAAGGGTTCGCCGCGGCCATGAACACTGAAGCTTTCTTT
CASSHEGFAAAMNTEAFF
>TRBD1|TRBJ2-1|.|TRBV7-9
TGTGCCAGCAGCTACCGGACGGGACAGAACAATGGGCAGTTCTTC
CASSYRTGQNNGQFF
>TRBD1|TRBJ2-1|.|TRBV3-1
TGTGCCAGCAGCCAAAGGGCGGACAGGGGGCAGTTCTTC
CASSQRADRGQFF
>.|TRBJ2-1|many|TRBV7-2
TGTGCCAGCAGCCAAGCTGAGCGCGGGGTTGAGCAGTTCTTC
CASSQAERGVEQFF
>.|TRBJ1-2|.|TRBV6-1
TGTGCCAGCAGTGTAAGCCGGGACATCCCTAACTATGGCTACACCTTC
CASSVSRDIPNYGYTF
>TRBD1|TRBJ1-1|.|TRBV11-1
TGTGCCAGCAGCTTAAGACAGGGGGGAGTCCGCACTGAAGCTTTCTTT
CASSLRQGGVRTEAFF
>.|TRBJ1-5|few|TRBV6-2/TRBV6-3
TGTGCCAGCAGTTACCCCCCCATGGCCCAGCATTTT
CASSYPPMAQHF
>.|TRBJ1-2|.|TRBV19
TGTGCCAGTAGTATTATCCGAGGAGGCCATGGCTACACCTTC
CASSIIRGGHGYTF
>TRBD1|TRBJ1-4|few|TRBV28
TGTGCCAGCAGTTGGACAGGGAGGGGAGAAAAACTGTTTTTT
CASSWTGRGEKLFF
>TRBD2|TRBJ2-1|.|TRBV29-1
TGCAGCGTTGCTAGCGGGAGGGGTTTTCGTGAGCAGTTCTTC
CSVASGRGFREQFF
>TRBD2|TRBJ2-5|.|TRBV4-1
TGCGCCAGCAGCTGGGGACTAGCGGGAGGGACAGAGACCCAGTACTTC
CASSWGLAGGTETQYF
>TRBD1|TRBJ1-5|few|TRBV7-9
TGTGCCACAGCGCCGGACAGGGCGCCCCAGCATTTT
CATAPDRAPQHF